A selection of T cell receptor beta chains follows, all from one sample in a study of OX40 agonist ivuxolimab in advanced cancers. The repertoire was sequenced with immunoSEQ multiplex PCR; TCRdb's copy has only in-frame clones and lacks some. The sample carries around 150,000 clones, approximately 94% recorded once. The sample here was CD4+ or CD8+ T cells sorted from blood, taken in a trial of the OX40 agonist ivuxolimab. These receptors were collected from an adult with an advanced solid tumor such as melanoma, head and neck, liver or kidney cancer. Both conserved end residues are part of each CDR3. A D gene is named only where the DNA matches it firmly. Clone sizes are given selectively: once, few, many, or a class where the clone is expanded.

V gene: TRBV15
clone size: .
D gene: .
J gene: TRBJ1-4
CDR3 length: 15
CDR3 protein: CATSRDRGPNEKLFF
CDR3 DNA: TGTGCCACCAGCAGAGATCGCGGACCTAATGAAAAACTGTTTTTT

V gene: TRBV30
clone size: .
D gene: TRBD1
J gene: TRBJ2-3
CDR3 length: 12
CDR3 protein: CARTGGTDTQYF
CDR3 DNA: TGTGCCCGCACAGGGGGCACAGATACGCAGTATTTT

V gene: TRBV6-5
clone size: .
D gene: .
J gene: TRBJ1-4
CDR3 length: 11
CDR3 protein: CASTVNEKLFF
CDR3 DNA: TGTGCCAGCACGGTTAATGAAAAACTGTTTTTT

V gene: TRBV5-4
clone size: .
D gene: TRBD1
J gene: TRBJ1-1
CDR3 length: 13
CDR3 protein: CAIGTALFTEAFF
CDR3 DNA: TGTGCCATTGGGACAGCCTTATTCACTGAAGCTTTCTTT

V gene: TRBV6-1
clone size: once
D gene: .
J gene: TRBJ2-7
CDR3 length: 13
CDR3 protein: CASRESGTPEQYF
CDR3 DNA: TGTGCCAGCAGAGAATCCGGGACCCCCGAGCAGTACTTC

V gene: TRBV19
clone size: .
D gene: TRBD1
J gene: TRBJ1-2
CDR3 length: 13
CDR3 protein: CASSTTGGDGYTF
CDR3 DNA: TGTGCCAGTAGTACTACAGGGGGCGATGGCTACACCTTC

V gene: TRBV7-2
clone size: .
D gene: .
J gene: TRBJ2-7
CDR3 length: 16
CDR3 protein: CASSLIGGRTPYEQYF
CDR3 DNA: TGTGCCAGCAGCTTAATTGGCGGGCGGACTCCCTACGAGCAGTACTTC

V gene: TRBV7-9
clone size: .
D gene: .
J gene: TRBJ1-1
CDR3 length: 14
CDR3 protein: CASSLRSQDTEAFF
CDR3 DNA: TGTGCCAGCAGCTTACGGAGCCAGGACACTGAAGCTTTCTTT

V gene: TRBV9
clone size: .
D gene: .
J gene: TRBJ1-3
CDR3 length: 15
CDR3 protein: CASSPRGGSGNTIYF
CDR3 DNA: TGTGCCAGCAGCCCGAGAGGGGGTTCTGGAAACACCATATATTTT

V gene: TRBV29-1
clone size: .
D gene: .
J gene: TRBJ1-1
CDR3 length: 11
CDR3 protein: CSVQEVTEAFF
CDR3 DNA: TGCAGCGTTCAAGAGGTGACTGAAGCTTTCTTT

V gene: TRBV10-3
clone size: .
D gene: .
J gene: TRBJ1-1
CDR3 length: 13
CDR3 protein: CAISPERVGEAFF
CDR3 DNA: TGTGCCATCAGTCCTGAACGGGTTGGTGAAGCTTTCTTT

V gene: TRBV27
clone size: .
D gene: TRBD2
J gene: TRBJ2-5
CDR3 length: 17
CDR3 protein: CASSLGTSGTHPETQYF
CDR3 DNA: TGTGCCAGCAGTTTAGGGACTAGCGGGACCCACCCGGAGACCCAGTACTTC

V gene: TRBV4-1
clone size: .
D gene: .
J gene: TRBJ2-7
CDR3 length: 14
CDR3 protein: CASSQGLRGAEQYF
CDR3 DNA: TGCGCCAGCAGCCAAGGGTTACGGGGAGCCGAGCAGTACTTC

V gene: TRBV2
clone size: few
D gene: .
J gene: TRBJ1-6
CDR3 length: 11
CDR3 protein: CASSFSSPLHF
CDR3 DNA: TGTGCCAGCAGCTTTTCATCACCCCTCCACTTT

V gene: TRBV7-2
clone size: .
D gene: TRBD1
J gene: TRBJ1-4
CDR3 length: 14
CDR3 protein: CASSLGQGNEKLFF
CDR3 DNA: TGTGCCAGCAGCTTAGGACAGGGTAATGAAAAACTGTTTTTT

V gene: TRBV9
clone size: .
D gene: .
J gene: TRBJ1-1
CDR3 length: 15
CDR3 protein: CASSAFQQGYTEAFF
CDR3 DNA: TGTGCCAGCAGCGCTTTCCAACAGGGATACACTGAAGCTTTCTTT